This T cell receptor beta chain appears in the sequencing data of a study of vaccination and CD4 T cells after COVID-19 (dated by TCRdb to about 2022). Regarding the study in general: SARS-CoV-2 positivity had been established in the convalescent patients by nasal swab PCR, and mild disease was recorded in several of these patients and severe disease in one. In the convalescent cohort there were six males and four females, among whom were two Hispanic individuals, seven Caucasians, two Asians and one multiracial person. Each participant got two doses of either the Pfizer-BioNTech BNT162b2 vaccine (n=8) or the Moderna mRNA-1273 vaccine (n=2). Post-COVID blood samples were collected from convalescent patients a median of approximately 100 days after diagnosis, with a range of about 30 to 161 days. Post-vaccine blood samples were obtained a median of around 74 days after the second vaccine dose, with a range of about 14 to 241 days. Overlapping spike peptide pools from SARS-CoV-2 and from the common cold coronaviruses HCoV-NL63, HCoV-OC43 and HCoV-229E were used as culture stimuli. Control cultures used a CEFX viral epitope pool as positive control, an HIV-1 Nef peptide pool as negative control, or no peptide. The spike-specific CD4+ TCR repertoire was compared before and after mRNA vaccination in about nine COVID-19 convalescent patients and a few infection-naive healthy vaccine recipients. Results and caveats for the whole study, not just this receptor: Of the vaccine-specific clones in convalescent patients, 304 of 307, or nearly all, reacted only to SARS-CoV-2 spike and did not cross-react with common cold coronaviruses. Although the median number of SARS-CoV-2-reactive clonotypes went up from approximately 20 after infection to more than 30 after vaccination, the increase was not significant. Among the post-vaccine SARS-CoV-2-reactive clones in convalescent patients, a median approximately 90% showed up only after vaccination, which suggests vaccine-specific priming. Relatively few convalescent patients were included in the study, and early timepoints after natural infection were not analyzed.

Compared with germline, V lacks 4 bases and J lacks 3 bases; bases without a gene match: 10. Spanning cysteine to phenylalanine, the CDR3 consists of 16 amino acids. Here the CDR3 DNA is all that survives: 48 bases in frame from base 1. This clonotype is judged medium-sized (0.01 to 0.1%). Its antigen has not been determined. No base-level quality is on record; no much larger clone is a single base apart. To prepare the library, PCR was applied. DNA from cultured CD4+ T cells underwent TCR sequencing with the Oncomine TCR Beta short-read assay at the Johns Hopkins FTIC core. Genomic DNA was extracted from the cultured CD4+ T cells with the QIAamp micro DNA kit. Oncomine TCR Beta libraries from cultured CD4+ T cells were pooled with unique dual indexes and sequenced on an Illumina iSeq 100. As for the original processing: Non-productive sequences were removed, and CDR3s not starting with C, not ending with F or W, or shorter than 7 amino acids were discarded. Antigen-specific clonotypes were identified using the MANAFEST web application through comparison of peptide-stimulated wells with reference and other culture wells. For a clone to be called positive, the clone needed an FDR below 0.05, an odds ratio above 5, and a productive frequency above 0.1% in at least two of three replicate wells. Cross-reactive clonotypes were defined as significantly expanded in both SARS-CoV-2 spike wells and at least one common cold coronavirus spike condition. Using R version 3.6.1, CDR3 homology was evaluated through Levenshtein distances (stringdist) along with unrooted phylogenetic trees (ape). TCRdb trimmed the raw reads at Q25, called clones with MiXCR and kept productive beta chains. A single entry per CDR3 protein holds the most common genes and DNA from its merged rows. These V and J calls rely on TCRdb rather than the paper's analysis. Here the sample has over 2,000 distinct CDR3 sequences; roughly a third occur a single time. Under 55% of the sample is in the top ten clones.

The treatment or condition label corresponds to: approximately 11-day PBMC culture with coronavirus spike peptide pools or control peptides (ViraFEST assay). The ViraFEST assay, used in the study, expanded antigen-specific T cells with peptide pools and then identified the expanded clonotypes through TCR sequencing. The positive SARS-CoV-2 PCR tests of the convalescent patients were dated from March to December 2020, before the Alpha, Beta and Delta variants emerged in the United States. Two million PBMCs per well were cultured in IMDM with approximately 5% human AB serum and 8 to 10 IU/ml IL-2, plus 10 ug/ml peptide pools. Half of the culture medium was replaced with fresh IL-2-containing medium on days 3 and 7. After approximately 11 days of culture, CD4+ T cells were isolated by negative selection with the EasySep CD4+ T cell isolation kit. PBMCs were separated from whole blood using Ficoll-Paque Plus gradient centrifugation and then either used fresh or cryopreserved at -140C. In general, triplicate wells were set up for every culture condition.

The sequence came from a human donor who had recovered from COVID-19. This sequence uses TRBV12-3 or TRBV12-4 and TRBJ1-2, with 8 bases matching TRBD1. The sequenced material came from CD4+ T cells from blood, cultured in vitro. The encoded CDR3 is CASSSLLQGGYYGYTF. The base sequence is TGTGCCAGCAGTTCCCTCCTACAGGGGGGGTACTATGGCTACACCTTC.